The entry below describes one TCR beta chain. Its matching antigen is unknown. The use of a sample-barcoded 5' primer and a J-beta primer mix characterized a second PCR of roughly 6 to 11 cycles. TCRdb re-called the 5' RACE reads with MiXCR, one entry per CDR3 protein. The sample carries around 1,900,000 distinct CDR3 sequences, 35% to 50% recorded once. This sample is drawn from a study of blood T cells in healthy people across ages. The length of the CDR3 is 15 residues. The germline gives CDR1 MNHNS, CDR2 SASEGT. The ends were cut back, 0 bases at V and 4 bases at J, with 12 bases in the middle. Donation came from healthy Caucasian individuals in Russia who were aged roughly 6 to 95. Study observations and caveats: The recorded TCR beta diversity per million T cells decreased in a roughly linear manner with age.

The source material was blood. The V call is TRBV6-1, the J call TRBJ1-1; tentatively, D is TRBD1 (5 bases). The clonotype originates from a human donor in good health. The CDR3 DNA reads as TGTGCCAGCAGTGAAGCGGGGGGGGTCCCCACTGAAGCTTTCTTT. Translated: CASSEAGGVPTEAFF.